The 9 T cell receptor beta chains given below trace back to one sample, sequenced in a study of neurological immune-mediated disorders. TCRdb recomputed calls from the 5' RACE reads with MiXCR, one row per CDR3 protein. The table shows 78,000 or so distinct CDR3 sequences, with about 5.2% occurring only once. The sequenced material came from PBMCs. The source is a woman in her 30s with multiple sclerosis.

This clonotype was counted at least ten times. This chain joins TRBV5-1 and TRBJ1-1, with a tentative D call TRBD1 (5 bases). The CDR3 runs 14 residues. The germline V gene encodes CDR1 SGHRS and CDR2 YFSETQ. With 7 bases removed from V and 9 bases from J, the gap between germline ends came to 22 bases. The CDR3 is CASALSPGYDKAFF. CDR3 DNA sequence: TGCGCCAGCGCGCTTTCTCCAGGGTACGATAAAGCTTTCTTT.

This clonotype has more than one count but fewer than ten. The V call is TRBV7-9, the J call TRBJ1-2; no firm D call. V was pared by 5 bases and J by 1 base, with 8 bases between. Germline V gene lookup returns CDR1 SEHNR and CDR2 FQNEAQ (reference sequence). The length of the CDR3 is 13 residues. CDR3 region: CASSRAFNYGYTF. The CDR3 DNA reads TGTGCCAGCAGCCGGGCCTTTAACTATGGCTACACCTTC.

This clonotype occurred many times. The CDR3 reads CASSLTPGGGGTDTQYF. The DNA of the CDR3 is TGTGCCAGCAGTTTAACCCCCGGGGGCGGGGGCACAGATACGCAGTATTTT. The chain uses TRBV12-3 or TRBV12-4 and TRBJ2-3, with D possibly being TRBD1 or TRBD2 (6 bases each). V was shortened by 2 bases and J by 1 base, with 16 bases between the two germline ends. The CDR3 extends over 17 amino acids.

The sample holds many counts of this clonotype. The chain links TRBV5-1 to TRBJ2-6; D not certain. Germline V gene data show CDR1 as SGHRS and CDR2 as YFSETQ. V was cut by 0 bases and J by 0 bases, with 16 bases left in between. The CDR3 is made up of 19 amino acids. CDR3 amino acids: CASSLVFFAQNSGANVLTF. As DNA, the CDR3 is TGCGCCAGCAGCTTGGTGTTCTTCGCACAGAACTCTGGGGCCAACGTCCTGACTTTC.

Only one count was recorded for this clonotype. The genes are TRBV14 and TRBJ2-5, with 7 bases fitting TRBD1. Germline CDR1 and CDR2: SGHDN and FVKESK. J lost 5 bases, V lost 5 bases, and 14 bases had no gene match. This CDR3 comprises 16 residues. The CDR3: CASSAHRGQKGETQYF. CDR3 coding DNA: TGTGCCAGCAGCGCTCACAGGGGACAAAAGGGGGAGACCCAGTACTTC.

The chain joins TRBV14 to TRBJ2-1, with a possible D match to TRBD2 (7 bases). The CDR3 runs to 15 residues. The germline V and J ends were trimmed by 4 bases and 4 bases, with 14 bases remaining between them. Per germline, CDR1 SGHDN and CDR2 FVKESK. The CDR3 DNA follows: TGTGCCAGCAGCCTATGGGGGGGCCGATACAATGAGCAGTTCTTC. Translating gives CASSLWGGRYNEQFF.

This clonotype was recorded a few times. A clone one base away is much larger, so this may be a read error. The V and J genes are TRBV12-3 or TRBV12-4 and TRBJ1-1; no clear D. The CDR3 extends over 14 amino acids. CDR3 in amino acids: CANSLFEGSTEAFF. Here the CDR3 DNA reads TGTGCCAACAGTTTATTTGAGGGCAGCACTGAAGCTTTCTTT.

V is TRBV20-1 and J is TRBJ2-7; the match to TRBD2 covers 7 bases. With 6 bases clipped from V and 3 bases from J, the junction kept 8 bases outside the gene matches. Germline V CDR1 and CDR2: DFQATT, SNEGSKA (reference sequence). CDR3 length: 13 amino acids. CDR3 sequence: CSAPGLTHYEQYF. The CDR3 DNA is TGCAGTGCCCCGGGACTAACCCACTACGAGCAGTACTTC.

This clonotype was picked up many times. The chain couples TRBV25-1 to TRBJ1-3; TRBD1 is a possible D gene (5 bases). The germline V and J ends were trimmed by 6 bases and 2 bases, with 11 bases remaining between them. Germline lookup yields CDR1 MGHDK and CDR2 SYGVNS. The CDR3 covers 14 residues. In DNA, the CDR3 is TGTGCCAGCAGCCTCGACAGTCCTGGAAACACCATATATTTT. Its translation: CASSLDSPGNTIYF. The full variable domain, with the rest looked up from reference TRBV25-1 and TRBJ1-3, is EADIYQTPRYLVIGTGKKITLECSQTMGHDKMYWYQQDPGMELHLIHYSYGVNSTEKGDLSSESTVSRIRTEHFPLTLESARPSHTSQYLCASSLDSPGNTIYFGEGSWLTVV.